These 27 T cell receptor beta chains came from one sample sequenced in a study of CD8+ T cells in alopecia areata. cDNA reverse transcribed from extracted RNA served as the sequencing template. The data were produced by immunoSEQ multiplex PCR, yet TCRdb's version contains in-frame clones alone and is incomplete. The table shows roughly 130,000 clones, with around 60% occurring only once. Specimen: CD4+ T cells sorted from blood, collected at week 0. Receptors were obtained from a human donor with alopecia areata.

V usage is TRBV19 and J usage is TRBJ1-2; 9 nucleotides agree with TRBD1. V lost 6 bases and J lost 8; bases outside the gene matches: 7. The CDR3 totals 13 residues. From germline, CDR1 is LNHDA and CDR2 SQIVND (reference sequence). CDR3 protein: CASSLDRGYGYTF. The CDR3 DNA is TGTGCCAGTAGCCTGGACAGGGGCTACGGCTACACCTTC.

V is TRBV6-5 and J is TRBJ1-2; 7 bases match TRBD1. CDR3 size: 14 residues. Germline loops: CDR1 MNHEY, CDR2 SVGAGI. V lost 4 bases and J lost 4; bases outside the gene matches: 6. DNA of the CDR3: TGTGCCAGCAGTTCTGGACAGGCAATCTATGGCTACACCTTC. Amino acid sequence: CASSSGQAIYGYTF.

V is TRBV4-3 and J is TRBJ1-5; a weak D match, TRBD1 (6 bases). The CDR3 length is 14 residues. With 1 base removed from V and 8 bases from J, the gap between germline ends came to 12 bases. CDR1 LGHNA and CDR2 YSLEER come from the germline V gene. The CDR3 DNA sequence: TGCGCCAGCAGCCAAGGACTCGGGGGCGAGCCCCAGCATTTT. The encoded protein is CASSQGLGGEPQHF.

The J gene is TRBJ2-2, the V gene TRBV5-1; 8 bases map to TRBD1. The V and J ends lost 2 bases and 1 base, in that order; junction bases with no gene match: 1. CDR3 length: 15 residues. Per germline, CDR1 SGHRS and CDR2 YFSETQ. The CDR3 spells CASSFGTGNTGELFF. CDR3 in DNA: TGCGCCAGCAGCTTTGGGACAGGGAACACCGGGGAGCTGTTTTTT.

The V gene is TRBV5-6, the J gene TRBJ1-5, with a possible D match to TRBD1 (6 bases). The V end was cut by 0 bases, the J end by 6 bases, with 16 bases between. Germline assignment: CDR1 SGHDT and CDR2 YYEEEE. CDR3 length: 16 amino acids. This CDR3 is CASSLAGHNSRQPQHF. The CDR3 bases are TGTGCCAGCAGCTTGGCGGGACATAACTCTCGTCAGCCCCAGCATTTT.

The chain joins TRBV27 to TRBJ2-7, with 9 bases lining up with TRBD1. CDR1 is MNHEY and CDR2 is SMNVEV in the germline V gene (reference sequence). Unmatched junction bases numbered 8, after V lost 7 bases and J lost 7 bases. This CDR3 has 13 amino acids. The CDR3 protein is CASMPTGGREQYF. CDR3 nucleotides: TGTGCCAGCATGCCGACAGGGGGTCGTGAGCAGTACTTC.

V gene TRBV11-2 combines with J gene TRBJ1-6; 10 bases agree with TRBD1. CDR3 size: 16 residues. Germline V gene data show CDR1 as SGHAT and CDR2 as FQNNGV. The V segment lost 2 bases and the J segment 7 bases; nucleotides outside the gene matches: 5. Here the CDR3 DNA reads TGTGCCAGCAGCTTAAGGGGGGACAGGGGCAATTCACCCCTCCACTTT. Translation gives CASSLRGDRGNSPLHF.

V gene TRBV7-2 combines with J gene TRBJ2-1; 13 positions match TRBD2. The CDR3 is 16 amino acids. Germline V CDR1 and CDR2: SGHTA, FQGNSA. Trimming removed 5 bases from V and 4 bases from J; junction bases left unmatched: 5. The CDR3 protein is CASSLRLAGGYNEQFF. The CDR3 DNA reads TGTGCCAGCAGCCTAAGACTAGCGGGAGGTTACAATGAGCAGTTCTTC.

The genes are TRBV7-9 and TRBJ1-1, with 12 bases matching TRBD1. CDR1 is SEHNR and CDR2 is FQNEAQ in the germline V gene (reference sequence). J gave up 6 bases and V 3 bases, and 14 bases lay outside the gene matches. The CDR3 is 18 residues long. The CDR3 spells CASSFKGTGGPRSAEAFF. The CDR3, as DNA: TGTGCCAGCAGCTTTAAAGGGACAGGGGGCCCCCGAAGCGCTGAAGCTTTCTTT. The entire variable domain, with the rest obtained from reference TRBV7-9 and TRBJ1-1, is as follows: DTGVSQNPRHKITKRGQNVTFRCDPISEHNRLYWYRQTLGQGPEFLTYFQNEAQLEKSRLLSDRFSAERPKGSFSTLEIQRTEQGDSAMYLCASSFKGTGGPRSAEAFFGQGTRLTVV.

J is TRBJ1-1 and V is TRBV7-9; D possibly corresponds to TRBD1 (6 bases). Trimming took 3 bases from V and 6 from J, leaving 11 bases between them. Germline V gene lookup returns CDR1 SEHNR and CDR2 FQNEAQ (reference sequence). CDR3 length: 13 amino acids. The chain's CDR3 is CASSFTGFSEAFF. DNA for the CDR3: TGTGCCAGCAGCTTTACAGGGTTTTCTGAAGCTTTCTTT.

The chain couples TRBV29-1 to TRBJ2-5, with a tentative D call TRBD1 (6 bases). The length of the CDR3 is 11 residues. The germline gives CDR1 SQVTM, CDR2 ANQGSEA. V dropped 6 bases and J dropped 11 bases, with 16 bases sitting between them. The CDR3 nucleotides read TGCAGCGTGACGGACAGCTGGGAGCAGTACTTC. It translates to CSVTDSWEQYF.

This sequence joins TRBV4-2 and TRBJ2-2; D call uncertain. The germline V gene has CDR1 LGHNA and CDR2 YNFKEQ. The CDR3 spans 16 residues. Between the trimmed V and J ends, which lost 0 bases and 6 bases, there was a span of 14 bases. The CDR3 loop is CASSQDFTDSPGELFF. The CDR3 DNA reads as TGTGCCAGCAGCCAAGATTTTACAGATTCACCCGGGGAGCTGTTTTTT.

The rearrangement joins TRBV4-2 to TRBJ1-1; maybe TRBD1 (5 bases). V lost 1 base and J 4 bases, leaving 7 bases between the germline ends. The CDR3 runs to 13 residues. Germline assignment: CDR1 LGHNA and CDR2 YNFKEQ. Here the CDR3 reads CASSQVGGTEAFF. In nucleotides, the CDR3 is TGTGCCAGCAGCCAAGTTGGGGGCACTGAAGCTTTCTTT.

The chain has TRBV30 and TRBJ2-3, with D hard to call. Trimming cost V 3 bases and J 0 bases, with 7 bases left between them. This CDR3 is built from 13 residues. Germline CDR1 GTSNPN, CDR2 SVGIG (reference sequence). The CDR3 here is CAWSAWSTDTQYF. As DNA, the CDR3 is TGTGCCTGGAGCGCGTGGAGCACAGATACGCAGTATTTT. The complete variable domain, with remaining parts taken from reference TRBV30 and TRBJ2-3, reads SQTIHQWPATLVQPVGSPLSLECTVEGTSNPNLYWYRQAAGRGLQLLFYSVGIGQISSEVPQNLSASRPQDRQFILSSKKLLLSDSGFYLCAWSAWSTDTQYFGPGTRLTVL.

This rearrangement joins TRBV5-1 to TRBJ2-5; D remains ambiguous. Trimming pared 0 bases from V and 2 bases from J, leaving 5 bases between. Germline V gene lookup returns CDR1 SGHRS and CDR2 YFSETQ. The CDR3 contains 13 residues. The CDR3 DNA follows: TGCGCCAGCAGCTTGGTCCCTCAAGAGACCCAGTACTTC. Its protein is CASSLVPQETQYF.

The V call is TRBV4-1, the J call TRBJ2-5, with 12 bases aligning to TRBD2. CDR3 length: 16 residues. Germline V gene lookup returns CDR1 MGHRA and CDR2 YSYEKL. V lost 2 bases and J lost 4; bases outside the gene matches: 5. The CDR3 sequence: CASSQPTSGRGETQYF. The DNA of the CDR3 is TGCGCCAGCAGCCAACCGACTAGCGGGAGAGGAGAGACCCAGTACTTC.

This chain links TRBV27 with TRBJ2-3; 10 nucleotides agree with TRBD2. Germline lookup yields CDR1 MNHEY and CDR2 SMNVEV (reference sequence). This CDR3 spans 15 amino acids. V was clipped by 6 bases and J by 5 bases; unmatched bases: 8. CDR3 nucleotide sequence: TGTGCCAGCAGGCTAGCCCGACTAGCGGGAGATACGCAGTATTTT. Its protein product is CASRLARLAGDTQYF.

The CDR3 DNA is TGTGCCAGCAGCTTAGTAACGGACAGCTCTGGAAACACCATATATTTT. Encoded protein: CASSLVTDSSGNTIYF. This chain uses TRBV7-2 with TRBJ1-3, with a weak D call TRBD1 (6 bases). The CDR3 is made up of 16 amino acids. V shed 1 base and J shed 0 bases, with 10 bases lying between them. Germline V gene lookup returns CDR1 SGHTA and CDR2 FQGNSA. The full variable domain, rest sourced from reference TRBV7-2 and TRBJ1-3, is GAGVSQSPSNKVTEKGKDVELRCDPISGHTALYWYRQSLGQGLEFLIYFQGNSAPDKSGLPSDRFSAERTGGSVSTLTIQRTQQEDSAVYLCASSLVTDSSGNTIYFGEGSWLTVV.

This clone occurred a few times. The CDR3, as DNA: TGTGCCTGGACGGGGGAGCGGTCCTACAATGAGCAGTTCTTC. This translates into CAWTGERSYNEQFF. The chain has TRBV30 and TRBJ2-1; a weak D match, TRBD2 (6 bases). CDR1 and CDR2 from the germline V gene are GTSNPN and SVGIG (reference sequence). The V end lost 4 bases, the J end lost 1 base, and 11 bases lay between the germline ends. This CDR3 contains 14 residues.

This clone was detected a few times. The rearrangement uses TRBV2 and TRBJ2-7, with D uncertain. Germline V gene sequence: CDR1 SNHLY, CDR2 FYNNEI. With 7 bases removed from V and 3 bases from J, the gap between germline ends came to 10 bases. CDR3 length equals 12 residues. CDR3: CASTQDLYEQYF. CDR3 DNA: TGTGCCAGCACTCAGGACCTCTACGAGCAGTACTTC.

The V gene is TRBV7-6, the J gene TRBJ2-3; D remains unclear. CDR3 length: 14 amino acids. V was cut by 4 bases and J by 0 bases, with 8 bases left in between. The germline CDR1 and CDR2 sequences are SGHVS and FNYEAQ. The CDR3 bases are TGTGCCAGCAGCTATAGGTCCAGCACAGATACGCAGTATTTT. Its protein product is CASSYRSSTDTQYF.

The V and J genes are TRBV7-9 and TRBJ1-1, with 7 positions matching TRBD1. Trimming removed 5 bases from V and 0 bases from J; junction bases left unmatched: 0. The CDR3 covers 13 residues. Germline V lookup: CDR1 SEHNR, CDR2 FQNEAQ (reference sequence). The CDR3 region has the DNA TGTGCCAGCAGCGGACAGGTGAACACTGAAGCTTTCTTT. This translates into CASSGQVNTEAFF. Full variable domain (missing parts from reference TRBV7-9 and TRBJ1-1): DTGVSQNPRHKITKRGQNVTFRCDPISEHNRLYWYRQTLGQGPEFLTYFQNEAQLEKSRLLSDRFSAERPKGSFSTLEIQRTEQGDSAMYLCASSGQVNTEAFFGQGTRLTVV.

The chain has TRBV23-1 and TRBJ2-1; 8 nucleotides line up with TRBD1. TRBV23-1 is annotated as an ORF whose role is uncertain. This CDR3 has 19 residues. Trimming removed 1 base from V and 0 bases from J; junction bases left unmatched: 11. This chain's CDR3 is CASSQFAGPGTGSYNEQFF. In nucleotides, the CDR3 is TGCGCCAGCAGTCAATTCGCGGGGCCCGGGACAGGCTCCTACAATGAGCAGTTCTTC.

This clone was seen only a few times. The rearrangement links TRBV9 to TRBJ2-7, with TRBD2 matching over 13 bases. The CDR3 spans 16 residues. V trimming: 9 bases; J trimming: 0 bases; junction bases outside the gene matches: 9. Per the germline V gene, CDR1 is SGDLS and CDR2 is YYNGEE. In DNA form, the CDR3 reads TGTGCCACCCGGACTAGCGGGGGCCAGAGCTCCTACGAGCAGTACTTC. Its translation: CATRTSGGQSSYEQYF.

Note on this clone: In the same sample, other DNA sequences code for this CDR3. The rearrangement uses TRBV5-6 and TRBJ1-3; possibly TRBD1 for D (6 bases). The V gene's germline CDR1 is SGHDT and CDR2 YYEEEE. The CDR3 has 14 amino acids. V lost 0 bases to trimming and J lost 4 bases, with 8 bases between them. The CDR3, as DNA: TGTGCCAGCAGCTTGGGACAGGACGGAAACACCATATATTTT. This encodes CASSLGQDGNTIYF.

This clone has more than one count but fewer than ten. The V call is TRBV27, the J call TRBJ2-4, with D perhaps matching TRBD1 or TRBD2 (6 bases each). With 4 bases removed from V and 4 bases from J, the gap between germline ends came to 14 bases. The germline V gene has CDR1 MNHEY and CDR2 SMNVEV (reference sequence). The CDR3 is made up of 15 amino acids. This CDR3 is CASSSQGRGKNIQYF. In DNA, the CDR3 is TGTGCCAGCAGTTCACAGGGTCGGGGGAAAAACATTCAGTACTTC.

The chain carries TRBV20-1 and TRBJ2-3; D gene uncertain. This CDR3 has 11 residues. The germline CDR1 and CDR2 sequences are DFQATT and SNEGSKA (reference sequence). V was pared by 6 bases and J by 2 bases, with 6 bases between. The CDR3 loop is CSATFTDTQYF. The DNA of the CDR3 is TGCAGTGCCACCTTCACAGATACGCAGTATTTT.